This T cell receptor (beta chain) derives from a study of T cell responses to AZD1222 COVID-19 vaccine. Clones were sequenced by immunoSEQ multiplex PCR, and TCRdb holds only the in-frame ones, with some missing. The top ten hold 3% to 5% of the sample, which has 40,000 to 55,000 clones, less than 85% seen once. This clone was detected a few times. V gave up 5 bases and J gave up 3 bases; unmatched junction bases: 6. The CDR3 runs to 16 residues. Germline V gives CDR1 SGHAT, CDR2 FQNNGV. The sequence derives from an adult in good health. The source material was peripheral blood, sampled on day 0 of AZD1222 vaccination. V usage is TRBV11-2 and J usage is TRBJ2-7; 14 bases are shared with TRBD2. CDR3 residues: CASSERGTSGGYEQYF. CDR3 sequence (DNA): TGTGCCAGCAGCGAGCGGGGGACTAGCGGGGGCTACGAGCAGTACTTC.